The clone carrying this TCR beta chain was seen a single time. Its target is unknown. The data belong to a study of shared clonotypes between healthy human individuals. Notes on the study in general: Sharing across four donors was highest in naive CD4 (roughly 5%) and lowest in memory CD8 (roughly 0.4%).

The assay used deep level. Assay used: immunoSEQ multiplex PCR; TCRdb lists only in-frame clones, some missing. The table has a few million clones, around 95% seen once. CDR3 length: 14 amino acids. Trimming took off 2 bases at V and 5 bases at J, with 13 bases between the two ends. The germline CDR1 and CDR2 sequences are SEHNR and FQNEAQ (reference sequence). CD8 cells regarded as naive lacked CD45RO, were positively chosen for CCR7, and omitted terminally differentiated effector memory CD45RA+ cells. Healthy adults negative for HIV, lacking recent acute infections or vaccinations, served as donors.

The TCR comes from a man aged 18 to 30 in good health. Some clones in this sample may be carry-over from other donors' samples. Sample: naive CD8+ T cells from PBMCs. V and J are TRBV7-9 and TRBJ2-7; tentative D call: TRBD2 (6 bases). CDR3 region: CASSLLARGDEQYF. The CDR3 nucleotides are TGTGCCAGCAGCTTACTAGCGCGAGGGGACGAGCAGTACTTC.